This TCR beta chain is drawn from a study of beta chain features in type 1 diabetes (dated by TCRdb to the late 2010s). Context from the whole study: Mean age, gender distribution, total cell number and subset yield were not different between patients and healthy donors. A total of 107,917,701 sorted cells were examined across all samples, and a strong correlation was observed between cell number per subset and RNA yield. In the study, TCRB repertoires of sorted circulating CD4+ T cell subsets from recently diagnosed type 1 diabetes patients were compared with those of matched healthy donors. Naive and central memory subsets were obtained from all 30 or so donors, but regulatory and stem cell-like memory subsets were isolated from only 8 patients and about 8 healthy donors. General findings and caveats noted by the study authors: HLA sub-analyses involved small numbers of individuals, so any influence of HLA type on TCRB rearrangement remained unresolved. Sequencing cDNA rather than genomic DNA could over-represent highly expressing activated cells, although activation and CD3 levels did not differ between groups. PCR might favor shorter templates, but patient and control samples were amplified and corrected together, so any skew would affect both groups equally. Naive, central memory and regulatory TCRB repertoires appeared to be more similar among patients than among healthy donors. Patients with type 1 diabetes made fewer insertions and deleted more nucleotides at VDJ recombination sites, implying thymic rearrangement abnormalities. A moderate but significant shortening of TCRB CDR3 length was observed in type 1 diabetes patients in all four CD4+ subsets.

From each donor, a single peripheral blood sample of approximately 0.11 L on average was drawn into heparinised tubes. Naive, central memory, regulatory and stem cell-like memory CD4+ T cells were sorted on a BD FACSAria II using a panel including CD45RO, CCR7, CD25, CD127, CD95 and CD27. Purity was above 95% for every sorted population. PBMCs were separated immediately by Lymphoprep density gradient centrifugation and were stained directly, without being cultured. Samples were stained and sorted in pairs, with one healthy donor and one patient per experiment, so that batch effects were minimized. Based on the germline V gene, the CDR1 and CDR2 sequences are SGDLS and YYNGEE. The CDR3 measures 16 amino acids from cysteine to phenylalanine. Just CDR3 DNA is preserved here, 48 bases in frame from base 1. V was cut back by 0 bases and J by 2 bases, leaving a gap of 13 bases between them. The entire amount of isolated RNA was reverse transcribed using the High Capacity cDNA Reverse Transcription Kit, so the sequenced TCRB transcripts were expressed ones. Deep immunoSEQ sequencing was performed on naive, central memory and regulatory T cell samples, with an average of around 3.5 million total reads per sample. Sorted cells were lysed in RLT buffer, and RNA was extracted using DNase-treated RNeasy Micro or Mini kits according to cell number. Each cell subset was processed on its own to prevent cross-contamination, while patient and healthy donor samples were processed together. The immunoSEQ multiplex PCR was used to amplify TCRB sequences from cDNA, yielding 87-bp fragments that span the CDR3 region. The amplicons were sequenced using the Illumina HiSeq platform. In the original analysis: PCR bias was corrected computationally using synthetic template baselines, and reads within Hamming distance 2 were collapsed, with unmergeable singletons discarded. Reads were aligned to IMGT to assign V, D and J genes, CDR3 length, and insertions or deletions at six rearrangement sites. Within each subset, clonotype counts were normalized to sorted cell number, after which true diversity and Gini coefficients were computed with the tcR R package. Repertoire sharing was quantified using the overlap coefficient calculated on TCRB nucleotide sequences. Held by TCRdb, this immuneACCESS table contains in-frame sequences only and omits some clones. Under half of the omission traces to an unresolved V gene where checked; the cause of the rest is unknown. That table gives V, J and clone size, and the DNA gave D and trimming. The sample includes around 44,000 clones, with roughly 70% observed a single time. Approximately 2% of the sample is in the top ten clones.

With respect to this clone: This clone's antigen is unknown. There are no base qualities to consult, and no much larger clone falls within one base.

The rearranged segments are TRBV9 and TRBJ2-3; possibly the D gene is TRBD2, per 5 matching bases. Sequenced sample: Tregs from blood. The cell subset or site label, read with the paper, signifies: regulatory CD4+ T cells. The TCR was taken from a woman aged 18-35 years with type 1 diabetes. The CDR3 in this case is CASSVAADGYTDTQYF. The nucleotide sequence is given as TGTGCCAGCAGCGTAGCAGCGGATGGGTACACAGATACGCAGTATTTT.